The present entry profiles one T cell receptor (beta chain) with its context. What it binds is unknown. V shed 5 bases and J shed 4 bases, with 14 bases lying between them. The CDR3 extends over 14 amino acids. Germline V gene lookup returns CDR1 MDHEN and CDR2 SYDVKM. This entry comes from a study of OX40 agonist ivuxolimab in advanced cancers. The wider study: Cancers in dose escalation were hepatocellular, melanoma, renal cell and head and neck. Participants averaged about 60 years of age (range roughly 23 to 80) and were around 85% male. Study observations and caveats: Expanded clones were, on average, more numerous among CD8+ T cells than CD4+. At doses 0.1 to 3.0 mg/kg, CD4+ and CD8+ clones expanded.

Sequencing used immunoSEQ multiplex PCR; TCRdb keeps in-frame clones, though not all of them. The sample consists of approximately 49,000 clones, approximately 81% of them appearing once. The receptor was derived from an adult with an advanced solid tumor such as melanoma, head and neck, liver or kidney cancer. The specimen comprised CD4+ or CD8+ T cells sorted from blood, sampled in a trial of the OX40 agonist ivuxolimab. The J gene is TRBJ1-2, the V gene TRBV28; possible D gene TRBD1, 5 bases. The CDR3 DNA is TGTGCCAGCAGTCCGTCGGGACGGAGCTATGGCTACACCTTC. Translation gives CASSPSGRSYGYTF.